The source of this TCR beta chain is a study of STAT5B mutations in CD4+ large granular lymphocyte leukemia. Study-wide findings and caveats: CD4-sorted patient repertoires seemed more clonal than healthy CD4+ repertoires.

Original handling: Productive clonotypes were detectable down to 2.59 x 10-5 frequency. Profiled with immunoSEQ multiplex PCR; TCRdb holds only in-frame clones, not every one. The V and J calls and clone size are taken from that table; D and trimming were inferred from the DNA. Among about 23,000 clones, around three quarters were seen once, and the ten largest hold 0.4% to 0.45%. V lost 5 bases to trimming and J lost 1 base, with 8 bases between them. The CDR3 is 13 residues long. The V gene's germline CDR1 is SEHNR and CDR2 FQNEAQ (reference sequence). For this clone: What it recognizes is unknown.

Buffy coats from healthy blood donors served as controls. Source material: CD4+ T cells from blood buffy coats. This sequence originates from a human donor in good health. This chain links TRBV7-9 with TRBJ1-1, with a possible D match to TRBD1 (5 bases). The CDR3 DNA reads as TGTGCCAGCAGCCATGGACAGAACACTGAAGCTTTCTTT. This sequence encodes CASSHGQNTEAFF.